This entry features one T cell receptor (beta chain) sequence. Its antigen is currently unknown. TCRdb's copy holds only in-frame clones and misses some; the assay was immunoSEQ multiplex PCR. Found here are about 180,000 clones, over 85% of them singletons; the top ten hold roughly 1%. The data stem from a study of T cell responses to AZD1222 COVID-19 vaccine. Study-level results: Clonal diversity was possibly underestimated, and the donors were mostly white British, with more females. Vaccine-associated CD4 TCRs spanned spike, dominant at 160-218 and 743-854. Spike-specific TCR breadth and depth rose after two AZD1222 doses. The study sampled repertoires only after the peak T cell response.

The sample here was peripheral blood, taken 28 days after the second dose of the MenACWY control vaccine. This sequence was found in an adult who received the MenACWY meningococcal vaccine as a control.

The DNA of the CDR3 is TGTGCCAGCAGCCCCTCTAGGGGATATGCAAATGAGCAGTTCTTC. It yields the protein CASSPSRGYANEQFF. The rearrangement uses TRBV28 and TRBJ2-1, with a tentative D call TRBD1 (5 bases). Germline CDR1 is MDHEN and CDR2 is SYDVKM. Deletions cut 6 bases from V and 7 bases from J, with 19 bases between. The CDR3 spans 15 residues.